The present T cell receptor beta chain was sequenced within a study of neurological immune-mediated disorders. This clonotype was counted many times. Its antigen is still unknown. Between the trimmed V and J ends, which lost 0 bases and 4 bases, there was a span of 7 bases. The CDR3 length is 14 residues. Germline CDR1 is LNHNV and CDR2 is YYDKDF (reference sequence). Synthesis of cDNA was performed by 5'RACE using 10-nucleotide random UMIs. TCRdb recomputed calls from the 5' RACE reads with MiXCR, one row per CDR3 protein. The sample has tens of thousands of distinct CDR3 sequences, 5.2% seen once. Study conclusions and caveats: Private repertoires in all groups were suggested by the finding that expanded clones across subjects shared no CDR3 amino acid sequences. The greatest TCR clonal expansion appeared in HTLV-1-associated myelopathy and the smallest, falling below healthy controls, in multiple sclerosis.

It was from 2 million PBMCs stored at -80 C that the unsorted libraries were obtained. The TCR originated in a man between 18 and 29 years old with multiple sclerosis. The chain combines TRBV15 with TRBJ1-5; perhaps TRBD1 as D (6 bases). The sequenced sample consisted of PBMCs. This CDR3 reads CATSRERGNQPQHF. The CDR3 DNA reads TGTGCCACCAGCAGAGAGAGGGGGAATCAGCCCCAGCATTTT. The full variable domain, in which reference TRBV15 and TRBJ1-5 provide the parts outside the CDR3, is DAMVIQNPRYQVTQFGKPVTLSCSQTLNHNVMYWYQQKSSQAPKLLFHYYDKDFNNEADTPDNFQSRRPNTSFCFLDIRSPGLGDTAMYLCATSRERGNQPQHFGDGTRLSIL.